These 19 T cell receptor beta chains originate from one sample sequenced in a study of T cell responses to AZD1222 COVID-19 vaccine. Some clones are missing from TCRdb's copy, which holds only in-frame ones; the method was immunoSEQ multiplex PCR. The top ten hold about 6.8% of the sample, which has around 110,000 clones, 75% to 95% seen once. This sample comprised peripheral blood, obtained 28 days after the second AZD1222 dose. The receptors originated from an adult who received the AZD1222 COVID-19 vaccine.

This chain uses TRBV7-8 with TRBJ2-3; D is uncertain. This CDR3 region has 14 residues. V was cut by 2 bases and J by 0 bases, with 6 bases left in between. Per the germline V gene, CDR1 is SGHVS and CDR2 is FQNEAQ. The CDR3 sequence: CASSLSGSTDTQYF. CDR3 nucleotide sequence: TGTGCCAGCAGCTTATCCGGGAGCACAGATACGCAGTATTTT.

V and J are TRBV13 and TRBJ2-2, with D uncertain. CDR3 length: 13 amino acids. CDR1 PRHDT and CDR2 FYEKMQ come from the germline V gene (reference sequence). The germline V and J ends were trimmed by 1 base and 4 bases, with 4 bases remaining between them. The CDR3 protein is CASSLEGTGELFF. The CDR3 DNA sequence: TGTGCCAGCAGCTTAGAGGGCACCGGGGAGCTGTTTTTT.

The J gene is TRBJ2-1, the V gene TRBV18, with 8 nucleotides matching TRBD2. In germline, CDR1 is KGHSH, CDR2 LQKENI. The CDR3 totals 18 residues. Unmatched junction bases numbered 14, after V lost 2 bases and J lost 5 bases. The DNA for the CDR3 is TGTGCCAGCTCACCAAGGACTAGCTGGGAGGTGGGGAACAATGAGCAGTTCTTC. Amino acids: CASSPRTSWEVGNNEQFF.

The V gene is TRBV4-3, the J gene TRBJ1-3; possible D gene TRBD1, 5 bases. Trimming pared 1 base from V and 1 base from J, leaving 14 bases between. This CDR3 is built from 17 residues. Germline assignment: CDR1 LGHNA and CDR2 YSLEER. CDR3 amino acids: CASSQAVTGLSGNTIYF. CDR3 DNA sequence: TGCGCCAGCAGCCAAGCGGTTACAGGCCTTTCTGGAAACACCATATATTTT.

This chain uses TRBV4-3 with TRBJ2-2; TRBD1 matches 12 bases. V lost 4 bases to trimming and J lost 2 bases; unmatched junction nucleotides: 2. This CDR3 is built from 16 residues. Germline CDR1 reads LGHNA; CDR2 reads YSLEER. CDR3 nucleotides: TGCGCCAGCAGCCGGGACAGGGGGCGAAACACCGGGGAGCTGTTTTTT. This sequence encodes CASSRDRGRNTGELFF.

The chain carries TRBV19 and TRBJ1-1, with 8 bases fitting TRBD1. Per germline, CDR1 LNHDA and CDR2 SQIVND (reference sequence). The CDR3 length is 14 residues. V trimming: 4 bases; J trimming: 1 base; junction bases outside the gene matches: 2. CDR3 in DNA: TGTGCCAGTAGTAGAGGGACAGGGAACACTGAAGCTTTCTTT. This translates into CASSRGTGNTEAFF.

The chain has TRBV15 and TRBJ1-3; D is unresolved. The CDR3 is 13 residues long. Germline CDR1 reads LNHNV; CDR2 reads YYDKDF (reference sequence). Trimming stripped 8 bases from V and 3 bases from J, with 11 bases between. The CDR3 region has the DNA TGTGCCACCCAAGATTTGAGTGGAAACACCATATATTTT. Translating it yields CATQDLSGNTIYF.

This clone was recorded only once. The chain couples TRBV12-3 or TRBV12-4 to TRBJ2-1, with no clear D. The V and J ends lost 5 bases and 5 bases respectively, with 10 bases between them. CDR3 length: 13 amino acids. This CDR3 reads CASSKGPNNEQFF. Here the CDR3 DNA reads TGTGCCAGCAGTAAAGGGCCAAACAATGAGCAGTTCTTC.

This chain links TRBV6-1 with TRBJ1-5, with D maybe TRBD1 (5 bases). V lost 7 bases and J 0 bases, leaving 16 bases between the germline ends. The CDR3 contains 16 residues. Germline CDR1 is MNHNS and CDR2 is SASEGT. As DNA, the CDR3 is TGTGCCAGCATTGAGTGGGACGGGTATAGCAATCAGCCCCAGCATTTT. Protein product: CASIEWDGYSNQPQHF.

This chain connects TRBV30 to TRBJ1-2; the D is unclear. This CDR3 contains 14 residues. The germline CDR1 and CDR2 sequences are GTSNPN and SVGIG (reference sequence). Trimming took off 0 bases at V and 2 bases at J, with 10 bases between the two ends. The DNA for the CDR3 is TGTGCCTGGAGTGTACCTCCAGAAAACTATGGCTACACCTTC. Its translation is CAWSVPPENYGYTF.

The CDR3 sequence is CASSFSGWHEQFF. The CDR3, as DNA: TGTGCCAGCAGTTTTTCGGGGTGGCATGAGCAGTTCTTC. The chain employs TRBV12-3 or TRBV12-4 and TRBJ2-1; tentatively, D is TRBD2 (5 bases). The CDR3 has 13 amino acids. Between the trimmed V and J ends, which lost 3 bases and 8 bases, there was a span of 11 bases.

The J gene is TRBJ2-4, the V gene TRBV18; weak D call: TRBD1 (5 bases). Germline CDR1 KGHSH, CDR2 LQKENI. Trimming removed 2 bases at V and 0 bases at J, with 11 bases between. The CDR3 spans 16 residues. The CDR3 DNA follows: TGTGCCAGCTCACCAGGGTGGGGCCAAGCCAAAAACATTCAGTACTTC. It yields the protein CASSPGWGQAKNIQYF. The variable domain in full, completed from reference TRBV18 and TRBJ2-4, reads NAGVMQNPRHLVRRRGQEARLRCSPMKGHSHVYWYRQLPEEGLKFMVYLQKENIIDESGMPKERFSAEFPKEGPSILRIQQVVRGDSAAYFCASSPGWGQAKNIQYFGAGTRLSVL.

This chain links TRBV7-9 with TRBJ1-2; D call uncertain. Trimming removed 7 bases from V and 4 bases from J, with 7 bases in between. The CDR3 is 11 residues long. Germline CDR1 reads SEHNR; CDR2 reads FQNEAQ (reference sequence). The CDR3 spells CASTKAYGYTF. The CDR3 region has the DNA TGTGCCAGCACGAAAGCCTATGGCTACACCTTC.

The chain has TRBV29-1 and TRBJ1-2, with a weak D call TRBD1 (5 bases). In germline, CDR1 is SQVTM, CDR2 ANQGSEA. This CDR3 region has 15 residues. V lost 0 bases to trimming and J lost 2 bases, with 13 bases between them. CDR3 sequence (DNA): TGCAGCGTTGAAGATCTGACAGCTATAAACTATGGCTACACCTTC. As protein: CSVEDLTAINYGYTF.

The chain links TRBV28 to TRBJ1-1; D is unresolved. Germline assignment: CDR1 MDHEN and CDR2 SYDVKM. Trimming pared 6 bases from V and 0 bases from J, leaving 11 bases between. The CDR3 sequence is 14 residues long. The CDR3: CASSQYTLNTEAFF. CDR3 in DNA: TGTGCCAGCAGCCAGTACACGTTGAACACTGAAGCTTTCTTT.

The V call is TRBV7-2, the J call TRBJ2-5; no firm D call. Trimming removed 1 base from V and 0 bases from J, with 9 bases in between. CDR3 length equals 15 residues. Germline loops: CDR1 SGHTA, CDR2 FQGNSA. The CDR3 loop reads CASSLDPAYQETQYF. The CDR3 DNA reads as TGTGCCAGCAGCTTAGATCCGGCGTACCAAGAGACCCAGTACTTC.

V and J are TRBV6-5 and TRBJ1-5, with D unresolved. Germline values: CDR1 MNHEY, CDR2 SVGAGI. V lost 5 bases to trimming and J lost 11 bases, with 10 bases between them. The CDR3 sequence is 11 residues long. For the CDR3, the DNA is TGTGCCAGCAGTCACGCGTCGGCCCAGCATTTT. Its protein product is CASSHASAQHF.

The chain carries TRBV7-9 and TRBJ1-2, with 10 bases that match TRBD1. The junction had 6 bases not matched to a gene; V was cut back by 5 bases and J by 6 bases. The germline gives CDR1 SEHNR, CDR2 FQNEAQ (reference sequence). The CDR3 is 14 residues long. In DNA, the CDR3 is TGTGCCAGCAGCCATAGGACAGGGGGGAATGGCTACACCTTC. Its protein product is CASSHRTGGNGYTF.

The J gene is TRBJ2-7, the V gene TRBV10-1; maybe TRBD1 (6 bases). This CDR3 spans 16 amino acids. Germline CDR1 is WNHNN and CDR2 is SYGVQD (reference sequence). V gave up 0 bases and J gave up 9 bases, with 21 bases separating them. CDR3 bases: TGCGCCAGCAGTGAGTCGGGGATGGGGTGGGGGACAAGGCAGTACTTC. Translation: CASSESGMGWGTRQYF.